Following are 21 T cell receptor beta chains from one sample sequenced in a study of T cell changes during pregnancy in multiple sclerosis. Libraries were prepared by immunoSEQ multiplex PCR; TCRdb keeps only in-frame clonotypes and omits some of them. Of roughly 100,000 clones in the sample, about 91% were seen once. The source material was peripheral blood, sampled in the second trimester of pregnancy. Source of these receptors: a female donor with multiple sclerosis, enrolled in a pregnancy study.

There are a few counts of this clone. The rearrangement joins TRBV19 to TRBJ2-2, with a tentative D call TRBD1 (6 bases). Trimming pared 6 bases from V and 4 bases from J, leaving 9 bases between. The CDR3 covers 13 residues. CDR1 is LNHDA and CDR2 is SQIVND in the germline V gene (reference sequence). The chain's CDR3 is CASRGATTGELFF. The CDR3 region has the DNA TGTGCCAGTAGGGGGGCGACCACCGGGGAGCTGTTTTTT. Complete variable domain (other parts from reference TRBV19 and TRBJ2-2): DGGITQSPKYLFRKEGQNVTLSCEQNLNHDAMYWYRQDPGQGLRLIYYSQIVNDFQKGDIAEGYSVSREKKESFPLTVTSAQKNPTAFYLCASRGATTGELFFGEGSRLTVL.

J is TRBJ2-2 and V is TRBV4-2, with TRBD2 identical over 8 bases. V shed 6 bases and J 5 bases; nucleotides not matched to a gene: 8. CDR1 and CDR2 from the germline V gene are LGHNA and YNFKEQ. CDR3 length equals 15 residues. CDR3 sequence reads: CASSPSGSVTGELFF. CDR3 DNA: TGTGCCAGCAGTCCCAGCGGGAGTGTGACCGGGGAGCTGTTTTTT.

The chain employs TRBV7-9 and TRBJ2-2; D is uncertain. V was cut by 5 bases and J by 2 bases, with 3 bases left in between. The CDR3 has 12 residues. Germline loops: CDR1 SEHNR, CDR2 FQNEAQ (reference sequence). CDR3 region: CASSLNTGELFF. The CDR3 DNA is TGTGCCAGCAGCCTTAACACCGGGGAGCTGTTTTTT.

The chain carries TRBV7-9 and TRBJ2-1, with D possibly matching TRBD1 (7 bases). Germline V gives CDR1 SEHNR, CDR2 FQNEAQ (reference sequence). V was trimmed by 5 bases and J by 6 bases, leaving 17 bases between them. This CDR3 has 15 residues. CDR3 sequence (DNA): TGTGCCAGCAGCCTATTACCAGGGGGGCTCAATGAGCAGTTCTTC. It encodes CASSLLPGGLNEQFF.

The chain is built from TRBV6-5 and TRBJ2-7, with D unclear. The CDR3 consists of 13 residues. The V end was cut by 6 bases, the J end by 6 bases, with 15 bases between. Germline CDR1 reads MNHEY; CDR2 reads SVGAGI. The CDR3 sequence is CASRPQIHVEQYF. The CDR3 DNA sequence: TGTGCCAGCAGGCCCCAAATACACGTCGAGCAGTACTTC.

CDR3: CSVTGGFGYGYTF. The CDR3 nucleotides read TGCAGCGTGACAGGGGGGTTCGGCTATGGCTACACCTTC. The gene calls are TRBV29-1 and TRBJ1-2; 9 positions match TRBD1. The CDR3 covers 13 residues. Looked up from germline, CDR1 is SQVTM and CDR2 is ANQGSEA. J lost 4 bases, V lost 6 bases, and 6 bases had no gene match. Drawing the rest from reference TRBV29-1 and TRBJ1-2, the complete variable domain is SAVISQKPSRDICQRGTSLTIQCQVDSQVTMMFWYRQQPGQSLTLIATANQGSEATYESGFVIDKFPISRPNLTFSTLTVSNMSPEDSSIYLCSVTGGFGYGYTFGSGTRLTVV.

The genes are TRBV28 and TRBJ2-7; D may be TRBD1 (5 bases). CDR3 length: 15 residues. V was shortened by 5 bases and J by 1 base, with 15 bases between the two germline ends. The germline V gene encodes CDR1 MDHEN and CDR2 SYDVKM. CDR3 coding DNA: TGTGCCAGCAGTCATCGGTGGGGCACTTCCTACGAGCAGTACTTC. This gives the protein CASSHRWGTSYEQYF.

The V call is TRBV9, the J call TRBJ2-1, with D perhaps TRBD2 (6 bases). Trimming took off 4 bases at V and 7 bases at J, with 18 bases between the two ends. This CDR3 spans 15 amino acids. Per the germline V gene, CDR1 is SGDLS and CDR2 is YYNGEE. The CDR3 reads CASSPYGGAYNEQFF. The CDR3 region has the DNA TGTGCCAGCAGCCCTTATGGAGGGGCGTATAATGAGCAGTTCTTC.

The rearrangement joins TRBV5-1 to TRBJ2-1; 16 bases are shared with TRBD2. Trimming removed 4 bases from V and 2 bases from J; junction bases left unmatched: 3. CDR1 is SGHRS, CDR2 YFSETQ, per germline. This CDR3 spans 17 amino acids. CDR3: CASSTGLAGGPYNEQFF. The CDR3 DNA follows: TGCGCCAGCAGCACGGGACTAGCGGGAGGGCCCTACAATGAGCAGTTCTTC.

The gene calls are TRBV5-6 and TRBJ2-7; weak D call: TRBD1 (5 bases). CDR1 SGHDT and CDR2 YYEEEE come from the germline V gene. The CDR3 has 12 amino acids. Trimming removed 4 bases from V and 4 bases from J, with 9 bases in between. CDR3 region: CASSRTHYEQYF. The DNA of the CDR3 is TGTGCCAGCAGCCGGACACATTACGAGCAGTACTTC.

The rearrangement joins TRBV10-1 to TRBJ2-7; 7 bases are a match to TRBD1. The CDR3 loop spans 13 amino acids. After removal of 4 bases from V and 3 bases from J, the junction contained 3 bases not matched to a gene. Germline CDR1 reads WNHNN; CDR2 reads SYGVQD (reference sequence). The CDR3 sequence: CASSGAGGYEQYF. The CDR3, as DNA: TGCGCCAGCAGTGGGGCAGGGGGCTACGAGCAGTACTTC.

The rearrangement uses TRBV4-3 and TRBJ2-7, with D possibly matching TRBD2 (6 bases). Germline CDR1 is LGHNA and CDR2 is YSLEER. With 0 bases removed from V and 3 bases from J, the gap between germline ends came to 12 bases. CDR3 length: 15 amino acids. The CDR3 nucleotides are TGCGCCAGCAGCCAAGATCGGAGCGGGCGCTACGAGCAGTACTTC. This encodes CASSQDRSGRYEQYF.

V is TRBV27 and J is TRBJ2-1; D gene ambiguous. V was cut by 3 bases and J by 10 bases, with 16 bases left in between. In germline, CDR1 is MNHEY, CDR2 SMNVEV (reference sequence). The CDR3 sequence is 14 residues long. The chain's CDR3 is CASSFSSARREQFF. The CDR3 region has the DNA TGTGCCAGCAGTTTTTCCAGCGCGAGGCGGGAGCAGTTCTTC.

V is TRBV2 and J is TRBJ2-1; 14 bases agree with TRBD2. Germline V CDR1 and CDR2: SNHLY, FYNNEI. The CDR3 covers 13 residues. V trimming: 11 bases; J trimming: 6 bases; junction bases outside the gene matches: 3. The CDR3 nucleotides are TGTGCCGGCGGGACTAGCGGGAGCAATGAGCAGTTCTTC. Its protein is CAGGTSGSNEQFF.

This clone was detected only a few times. V usage is TRBV29-1 and J usage is TRBJ2-2; no clear D. Trimming removed 2 bases from V and 7 bases from J, with 11 bases in between. Germline V gene lookup returns CDR1 SQVTM and CDR2 ANQGSEA. CDR3 length equals 13 residues. Written as DNA, the CDR3 is TGCAGCGTTGAAAGTACCGGGTTCGGGGAGCTGTTTTTT. Protein sequence: CSVESTGFGELFF.

The V and J genes are TRBV11-2 and TRBJ2-4; 7 bases agree with TRBD1. V lost 6 bases and J lost 4; bases outside the gene matches: 12. Germline V gene sequence: CDR1 SGHAT, CDR2 FQNNGV. The CDR3 is made up of 16 amino acids. CDR3 residues: CASSHGTGTVKNIQYF. As DNA, the CDR3 is TGTGCCAGCAGTCACGGAACCGGGACAGTAAAAAACATTCAGTACTTC.

The chain couples TRBV2 to TRBJ1-2, with D perhaps TRBD1 (5 bases). The length of the CDR3 is 14 residues. The germline gives CDR1 SNHLY, CDR2 FYNNEI. The V end was cut by 0 bases, the J end by 4 bases, with 9 bases between. CDR3 sequence: CASSEARQLYGYTF. Written as DNA, the CDR3 is TGTGCCAGCAGTGAAGCCCGACAGCTCTATGGCTACACCTTC.

About this clone itself: Mismatch with germline at one junction end may stem from a read error. V usage is TRBV15 and J usage is TRBJ2-7, with 8 bases that match TRBD2. Germline V gene sequence: CDR1 LNHNV, CDR2 YYDKDF (reference sequence). The CDR3 sequence is 14 residues long. CDR3 loop: CATSPGLGRHEQCF. As DNA, the CDR3 is TGTGCCACCAGCCCGGGACTAGGGAGGCACGAGCAGTGCTTC.

V usage is TRBV18 and J usage is TRBJ2-1; D may be TRBD1 (6 bases). The V gene lost 2 bases and the J gene lost 11 bases, with 7 bases spanning the gap. Germline-derived CDR1 and CDR2 are KGHSH and LQKENI. CDR3 length: 11 residues. CDR3 sequence reads: CASSPGDKQFF. The CDR3 bases are TGTGCCAGCTCACCAGGGGACAAGCAGTTCTTC.

The J gene is TRBJ2-2, the V gene TRBV5-1; the D gene is possibly TRBD2 (5 bases). V was trimmed by 6 bases and J by 5 bases, leaving 17 bases between them. CDR1 and CDR2 from the germline V gene are SGHRS and YFSETQ. The CDR3 contains 15 residues. The CDR3 protein is CASNQKGSGTGELFF. The CDR3 DNA reads TGCGCCAGCAACCAGAAGGGCTCGGGGACCGGGGAGCTGTTTTTT.

The chain links TRBV27 to TRBJ2-3; TRBD2 matches 9 bases. This CDR3 comprises 15 residues. CDR1 and CDR2 (germline): MNHEY, SMNVEV (reference sequence). V shed 6 bases, J shed 4 bases, and the junction held 8 bases outside the gene matches. The CDR3 protein is CASRYSGSIADTQYF. In DNA form, the CDR3 reads TGTGCCAGCAGATATAGCGGGAGTATTGCAGATACGCAGTATTTT.